One sample yielded the 21 T cell receptor beta chains listed below, sequenced in a study of molecular identifiers for immune sequencing clone quantification. TCRdb passed the PCR reads through MiXCR, listing each CDR3 protein once. Of under 650,000 distinct CDR3 sequences listed, just under 20% are singletons. Sequences were obtained from naive CD8+ T cells from blood, with Jurkat cell RNA spiked in. Documented subset: FACS-sorted CD8+CD4-CCR7+CD45RA+ naive T cells. These receptors all stem from a human donor in good health. Some libraries in this study had Jurkat cell RNA spiked in.

This clonotype was detected ten times or more. The chain joins TRBV27 to TRBJ2-5, with D possibly matching TRBD2 (6 bases). V lost 3 bases, J lost 0 bases, and 8 bases lay in between. The germline CDR1 and CDR2 sequences are MNHEY and SMNVEV (reference sequence). The CDR3 consists of 14 residues. The CDR3 spells CASSFGGYQETQYF. Written as DNA, the CDR3 is TGTGCCAGCAGTTTTGGGGGGTACCAAGAGACCCAGTACTTC.

This clonotype was counted only a few times. The chain is built from TRBV4-3 and TRBJ2-2; TRBD2 matches at 10 bases. V shed 0 bases, J shed 4 bases, and the junction held 11 bases outside the gene matches. The CDR3 sequence is 19 residues long. Looked up from germline, CDR1 is LGHNA and CDR2 is YSLEER. CDR3 DNA sequence: TGCGCCAGCAGCCAAGATATAAGGCTAGCGGGAGTAGGCACCGGGGAGCTGTTTTTT. This codes for CASSQDIRLAGVGTGELFF.

Regarding this clonotype: A read error is possible here, since a much larger clone lies one base away. The rearrangement links TRBV4-1 to TRBJ2-1; tentatively, D is TRBD2 (6 bases). Germline CDR1 is MGHRA and CDR2 is YSYEKL. This CDR3 is built from 14 residues. V was trimmed by 1 base and J by 8 bases, leaving 12 bases between them. CDR3 in DNA: TGCGCCAGCAGCCAAGTACCCGGGAGCGATGAGCAGTTCTTC. Translating it yields CASSQVPGSDEQFF.

The CDR3 reads CASSIGQGVAPRHEQFF. CDR3 nucleotides: TGTGCCAGTAGTATTGGACAGGGGGTAGCCCCTAGGCATGAGCAGTTCTTC. The V call is TRBV19, the J call TRBJ2-1, with 10 bases lining up with TRBD1. The ends lost 3 bases at V and 8 bases at J; junction bases unmatched: 13. The CDR3 totals 17 residues. CDR1 is LNHDA and CDR2 is SQIVND in the germline V gene (reference sequence).

The rearrangement uses TRBV19 and TRBJ1-5; a possible D gene is TRBD1 (6 bases). V was pared by 9 bases and J by 5 bases, with 11 bases between. The CDR3 is 12 residues long. CDR1 LNHDA and CDR2 SQIVND come from the germline V gene (reference sequence). The CDR3 reads CASRTEDQPQHF. The DNA for the CDR3 is TGTGCCAGCAGGACAGAGGATCAGCCCCAGCATTTT.

The chain is built from TRBV4-1 and TRBJ2-7, with TRBD1 identical over 9 bases. Germline lookup yields CDR1 MGHRA and CDR2 YSYEKL. Losses at the gene ends were 4 bases for V and 4 bases for J; bases not matched to a gene: 14. CDR3 length: 17 amino acids. The DNA of the CDR3 is TGCGCCAGCAGCCTACTTGCAGCTGGGACAGGGACTTACGAGCAGTACTTC. Translation gives CASSLLAAGTGTYEQYF.

V is TRBV20-1 and J is TRBJ1-1; D perhaps matches TRBD1 (5 bases). The CDR3 spans 15 residues. V lost 6 bases, J lost 1 base, and 18 bases lay in between. From germline, CDR1 is DFQATT and CDR2 SNEGSKA (reference sequence). The DNA of the CDR3 is TGCAGTGCGTGGCCGGGACGGAGAAAGAACACTGAAGCTTTCTTT. This codes for CSAWPGRRKNTEAFF.

This clonotype was observed at least ten times. Here the CDR3 DNA reads TGCAGCGTTGAGGTCAGTAAGTCCACTGAAGCTTTCTTT. It is translated as CSVEVSKSTEAFF. The rearrangement uses TRBV29-1 and TRBJ1-1; D gene ambiguous. In germline, CDR1 is SQVTM, CDR2 ANQGSEA. V lost 3 bases and J 4 bases, leaving 12 bases between the germline ends. The CDR3 runs to 13 residues.

This chain uses TRBV9 with TRBJ2-5, with D possibly TRBD2 on 5 matching bases. The germline CDR1 and CDR2 sequences are SGDLS and YYNGEE. Trimming shortened V by 0 bases and J by 5 bases, and 11 bases separated the two germline ends. CDR3 length: 14 residues. The CDR3 region is CASSVEGAHETQYF. The DNA of the CDR3 is TGTGCCAGCAGCGTAGAGGGAGCGCACGAGACCCAGTACTTC.

This clonotype was observed at least ten times. The chain carries TRBV4-1 and TRBJ2-1; D gene unclear. The V end was cut by 6 bases, the J end by 15 bases, with 15 bases between. CDR3 length: 11 residues. Germline lookup yields CDR1 MGHRA and CDR2 YSYEKL. The CDR3 loop is CASSSGPRVFF. The CDR3 DNA reads TGCGCCAGCAGTTCTGGCCCCCGGGTGTTCTTC.

The sample holds many counts of this clonotype. This rearrangement joins TRBV5-4 to TRBJ2-3; 11 bases agree with TRBD2. The CDR3 is 14 residues long. Trimming cost V 7 bases and J 3 bases; bases outside gene matches: 4. Germline loops: CDR1 SGHNT, CDR2 YYREEE (reference sequence). CDR3 in amino acids: CASRSGGATDTQYF. The CDR3 DNA reads TGTGCCAGCCGTAGCGGGGGGGCAACAGATACGCAGTATTTT.

In regard to this clonotype: Mismatch with germline at one junction end may stem from a read error. The chain couples TRBV30 to TRBJ2-7; maybe TRBD1 (6 bases). Germline V lookup: CDR1 GTSNPN, CDR2 SVGIG (reference sequence). The CDR3 covers 13 residues. The CDR3 sequence is CVWSVDRVYEQYF. In nucleotides, the CDR3 is TGTGTCTGGAGTGTGGACAGAGTCTACGAGCAGTACTTC.

This clonotype was picked up a small number of times. The rearrangement links TRBV9 to TRBJ1-1; 7 bases are shared with TRBD1. This CDR3 is 17 amino acids long. Germline V gives CDR1 SGDLS, CDR2 YYNGEE. V gave up 4 bases and J gave up 5 bases; unmatched junction bases: 17. In DNA, the CDR3 is TGTGCCAGCAGCCCAGTGGGACAGCAAGGCCCGGGGACTGAAGCTTTCTTT. It yields the protein CASSPVGQQGPGTEAFF.

This clonotype was picked up many times. For the CDR3, the DNA is TGCGCCAGCAGCCAAGCGGGACTAGCGGGGGGCGAGCAGTACTTC. This translates into CASSQAGLAGGEQYF. The gene calls are TRBV4-1 and TRBJ2-7, with 15 bases identical to TRBD2. Germline CDR1 MGHRA, CDR2 YSYEKL. The V and J ends lost 1 base and 6 bases, in that order; junction bases with no gene match: 1. The CDR3 totals 15 residues.

Turning to this clonotype: This may come from a read error, since a much larger clone is one base off. The chain has TRBV12-3 or TRBV12-4 and TRBJ1-5; D perhaps matches TRBD1 (6 bases). The CDR3 loop spans 16 amino acids. The CDR3 DNA sequence: TGTGCCAGCAGTTTCGCCAGGGGCCTTAGCAATCGGCCCCAGCATTTT. This codes for CASSFARGLSNRPQHF.

Ten or more counts support this clonotype. The junction and the germline gene differ at one end; a read error may be behind it. V and J are TRBV7-7 and TRBJ2-5; a weak D match, TRBD2 (5 bases). The CDR3 runs 15 residues. Germline V CDR1 and CDR2: SSHAT, FNYEAQ (reference sequence). CDR3 loop: CASSLASWSQETQYF. As DNA, the CDR3 is TGTGCTAGCAGCTTAGCGTCCTGGAGCCAAGAGACCCAGTACTTC.

The table lists this clonotype with a few counts. The J gene is TRBJ1-1, the V gene TRBV30, with D perhaps TRBD1 (5 bases). The germline V gene encodes CDR1 GTSNPN and CDR2 SVGIG (reference sequence). This CDR3 contains 17 residues. Trimming cost V 5 bases and J 1 base, with 23 bases left between them. Written as DNA, the CDR3 is TGTGCCTGGGACGCGTTCTTCAGGGCCCACCCGAACACTGAAGCTTTCTTT. This encodes CAWDAFFRAHPNTEAFF.

This clonotype was counted ten times or more. The chain employs TRBV6-2 or TRBV6-3 and TRBJ2-5; 11 bases agree with TRBD2. V dropped 0 bases and J dropped 2; count of bases not matched to a gene: 5. This CDR3 region has 17 residues. Germline CDR1 and CDR2: MNHEY and SVGEGT. The CDR3 DNA sequence: TGTGCCAGCAGTTACTCCATAGCGGGAGGGCTTCAAGAGACCCAGTACTTC. Translation: CASSYSIAGGLQETQYF.

This clonotype has ten or more counts. The J gene is TRBJ1-1, the V gene TRBV3-1, with D possibly being TRBD1 (6 bases). The CDR3 has 15 amino acids. Germline V CDR1 and CDR2: LGHDT, YNNKEL (reference sequence). Trimming removed 4 bases from V and 2 bases from J, with 14 bases in between. CDR3: CASSPWDIQNTEAFF. The CDR3 bases are TGTGCCAGCAGCCCCTGGGACATTCAAAACACTGAAGCTTTCTTT.

This clonotype was found a few times. This sequence may be a read error, since a much larger clone differs from it by one base. V usage is TRBV12-3 or TRBV12-4 and J usage is TRBJ2-7; the D gene could be TRBD1 or TRBD2 (5 bases each). The CDR3 is 15 residues long. Trimming took off 1 base at V and 3 bases at J, with 13 bases between the two ends. The CDR3 sequence: CASSLGGVEVYEQYF. In nucleotides, the CDR3 is TGTGCCAGCAGTTTAGGAGGGGTCGAAGTCTACGAGCAGTACTTC.

This clonotype has a count of ten or more. The chain links TRBV12-3 or TRBV12-4 to TRBJ1-6; no clear D gene. The CDR3 spans 15 residues. Trimming took off 3 bases at V and 9 bases at J, with 15 bases between the two ends. CDR3 protein: CASSFGPENGSPLHF. The CDR3 DNA reads as TGTGCCAGCAGTTTCGGGCCAGAAAATGGTTCACCCCTCCACTTT.